What follows are 14 T cell receptor beta chains derived from one specimen sequenced in a study of regulatory T cells in long-lasting Graves disease. Arm-PCR of CDR3 regions and iRepertoire HTBI primers were used to build TCR beta libraries. One entry per CDR3 protein results from TCRdb running MiXCR on the multiplex PCR reads. The sample contains about 400,000 distinct CDR3 sequences, 20% of which appear only once. Time point: persistent/refractory GD, antithyroid drugs over 5 years with positive TRAb. After RNA was extracted from PBMCs, the TCR library was made from it. The sequencing here drew on peripheral blood mononuclear cells (PBMCs), taken when the disease was refractory, from a patient treated with antithyroid drugs. The receptors were gathered from a female donor with Graves disease.

The V gene is TRBV20-1, the J gene TRBJ2-7; D is perhaps TRBD2 (5 bases). Trimming cost V 2 bases and J 6 bases, with 17 bases left between them. CDR3 size: 14 residues. Germline-derived CDR1 and CDR2 are DFQATT and SNEGSKA (reference sequence). CDR3 amino acids: CSARQASLTGEQYF. The CDR3 DNA reads as TGCAGTGCTAGACAGGCTAGCCTTACGGGCGAGCAGTACTTC.

This sequence joins TRBV29-1 and TRBJ1-1; D uncertain. Looked up from germline, CDR1 is SQVTM and CDR2 is ANQGSEA. The CDR3 consists of 10 residues. Between the trimmed V and J ends, which lost 6 bases and 4 bases, there was a span of 6 bases. CDR3 nucleotide sequence: TGCAGCGTAGACATCACTGAAGCTTTCTTT. Translating it yields CSVDITEAFF.

In this sample, this clonotype turned up a few times. The chain couples TRBV7-9 to TRBJ1-1, with 7 bases identical to TRBD1. Trimming cost V 5 bases and J 6 bases; bases outside gene matches: 6. The CDR3 has 13 residues. Germline-derived CDR1 and CDR2 are SEHNR and FQNEAQ (reference sequence). CDR3 in DNA: TGTGCCAGCAGCCCAAGACAGGGTGCTGAAGCTTTCTTT. Translating it yields CASSPRQGAEAFF. Full variable domain (rest looked up from reference TRBV7-9 and TRBJ1-1): DTGVSQNPRHKITKRGQNVTFRCDPISEHNRLYWYRQTLGQGPEFLTYFQNEAQLEKSRLLSDRFSAERPKGSFSTLEIQRTEQGDSAMYLCASSPRQGAEAFFGQGTRLTVV.

V gene TRBV7-8 combines with J gene TRBJ1-6; D gene unclear. V was clipped by 0 bases and J by 14 bases, with 11 bases between them. Germline lookup yields CDR1 SGHVS and CDR2 FQNEAQ. CDR3 size: 13 residues. CDR3 nucleotides: TGTGCCAGCAGCTTAGCGAATCCCCATGCCCTCCACTTT. Protein product: CASSLANPHALHF.

This clonotype was picked up many times. The rearrangement joins TRBV6-1 to TRBJ2-7, with TRBD2 matching 13 bases. CDR1 and CDR2 (germline): MNHNS, SASEGT. This CDR3 is built from 16 residues. The junction had 11 bases not matched to a gene; V was cut back by 6 bases and J by 6 bases. CDR3 loop: CASRTLRTSGSIEQYF. The CDR3 DNA reads as TGTGCCAGCAGGACACTTCGGACTAGCGGGAGCATCGAGCAGTACTTC.

The gene calls are TRBV20-1 and TRBJ1-5; D is perhaps TRBD1 (5 bases). Germline assignment: CDR1 DFQATT and CDR2 SNEGSKA (reference sequence). V lost 6 bases to trimming and J lost 0 bases, with 12 bases between them. CDR3 length: 14 amino acids. The CDR3 DNA sequence: TGCAGTGCCACACAGGAGAATAGCAATCAGCCCCAGCATTTT. Protein: CSATQENSNQPQHF.

The rearrangement uses TRBV27 and TRBJ2-7; 8 bases align to TRBD1. The V gene's germline CDR1 is MNHEY and CDR2 SMNVEV (reference sequence). The CDR3 has 16 amino acids. With 5 bases clipped from V and 4 bases from J, the junction kept 13 bases outside the gene matches. The CDR3 DNA follows: TGTGCCAGCAGTCACCACCGGGACAGGCCAGAGTACGAGCAGTACTTC. Translated, it gives CASSHHRDRPEYEQYF.

This clonotype has a count of ten or more. This chain joins TRBV7-2 and TRBJ2-5, with D unresolved. CDR1 and CDR2 from the germline V gene are SGHTA and FQGNSA. V lost 0 bases and J 5 bases, leaving 13 bases between the germline ends. The CDR3 is made up of 15 amino acids. This CDR3 is CASSLALGRRETQYF. The CDR3 bases are TGTGCCAGCAGCTTAGCGTTAGGGCGGCGGGAGACCCAGTACTTC.

The chain links TRBV29-1 to TRBJ1-2; 7 bases are shared with TRBD1. V trimming: 3 bases; J trimming: 6 bases; junction bases outside the gene matches: 1. The germline CDR1 and CDR2 sequences are SQVTM and ANQGSEA. The CDR3 runs to 11 residues. CDR3 bases: TGCAGCGTTGAGCAGGGGGATGGCTACACCTTC. Protein sequence: CSVEQGDGYTF. Looking up the rest from reference TRBV29-1 and TRBJ1-2 gives the full variable domain: SAVISQKPSRDICQRGTSLTIQCQVDSQVTMMFWYRQQPGQSLTLIATANQGSEATYESGFVIDKFPISRPNLTFSTLTVSNMSPEDSSIYLCSVEQGDGYTFGSGTRLTVV.

CDR3 region: CASSLLVGGSYEQYF. CDR3 DNA: TGTGCCAGCAGCTTACTAGTGGGAGGTTCCTACGAGCAGTACTTC. The chain links TRBV7-2 to TRBJ2-7; tentative D call: TRBD2 (6 bases). Trimming took 2 bases from V and 1 from J, leaving 12 bases between them. The CDR3 contains 15 residues. The germline CDR1 and CDR2 sequences are SGHTA and FQGNSA. Full variable domain (outside the CDR3, taken from reference TRBV7-2 and TRBJ2-7): GAGVSQSPSNKVTEKGKDVELRCDPISGHTALYWYRQSLGQGLEFLIYFQGNSAPDKSGLPSDRFSAERTGGSVSTLTIQRTQQEDSAVYLCASSLLVGGSYEQYFGPGTRLTVT.

This clonotype was picked up many times. The chain has TRBV5-6 and TRBJ2-7; tentative D call: TRBD2 (5 bases). Looked up from germline, CDR1 is SGHDT and CDR2 is YYEEEE. This CDR3 region has 14 residues. V lost 4 bases to trimming and J lost 2 bases, with 13 bases between them. CDR3 in amino acids: CASSISFGAYEQYF. In DNA, the CDR3 is TGTGCCAGCAGCATATCGTTCGGGGCCTACGAGCAGTACTTC.

The chain couples TRBV2 to TRBJ2-3; a weak D match, TRBD1 (5 bases). Trimming removed 3 bases at V and 4 bases at J, with 20 bases between. Per germline, CDR1 SNHLY and CDR2 FYNNEI. The CDR3 loop spans 17 amino acids. The chain's CDR3 is CASSDDRNQGKSDTQYF. For the CDR3, the DNA is TGTGCCAGCAGTGACGACAGAAATCAGGGAAAGTCAGATACGCAGTATTTT.

The chain joins TRBV7-9 to TRBJ2-2; D is ambiguous. Trimming pared 3 bases from V and 4 bases from J, leaving 15 bases between. The length of the CDR3 is 16 residues. From germline, CDR1 is SEHNR and CDR2 FQNEAQ (reference sequence). CDR3 sequence: CASSFSSVSLTGELFF. The CDR3 region has the DNA TGTGCCAGCAGCTTTTCTAGTGTGTCCCTCACCGGGGAGCTGTTTTTT. Filled out from reference TRBV7-9 and TRBJ2-2, the complete variable domain reads DTGVSQNPRHKITKRGQNVTFRCDPISEHNRLYWYRQTLGQGPEFLTYFQNEAQLEKSRLLSDRFSAERPKGSFSTLEIQRTEQGDSAMYLCASSFSSVSLTGELFFGEGSRLTVL.

This chain joins TRBV6-2 or TRBV6-3 and TRBJ2-5; D tentatively fits TRBD1 or TRBD2 (5 bases each). Trimming left V 2 bases short and J 1 base short, with 11 bases between. The germline V gene has CDR1 MNHEY and CDR2 SVGEGT. This CDR3 region has 15 residues. The CDR3 reads CASSYRERGQETQYF. In DNA form, the CDR3 reads TGTGCCAGCAGTTACCGAGAGAGGGGCCAAGAGACCCAGTACTTC.